This T cell receptor beta chain came from a study of blood T cell repertoires in COVID-19. Produced via immunoSEQ multiplex PCR; TCRdb's table is partial and in-frame only. The sample lists about 66,000 clones; approximately 80% were seen once. V trimming: 5 bases; J trimming: 2 bases; junction bases outside the gene matches: 5. Germline V gene sequence: CDR1 KGHDR, CDR2 SFDVKD. The CDR3 length is 15 residues. The sequenced sample was peripheral blood. The V gene is TRBV24-1, the J gene TRBJ2-3; 8 positions match TRBD2. This receptor was taken from a man aged 60-69 years with acute or convalescent COVID-19. The CDR3 reads CATSVVAGITDTQYF. The CDR3 DNA reads as TGTGCCACCAGTGTTGTAGCGGGGATCACAGATACGCAGTATTTT.